These 18 T cell receptor beta chains originate from one sample sequenced in a study of response to subunit inactivated influenza vaccine. TCRdb independently ran MiXCR on the RT-PCR reads; one entry per CDR3 protein. The data show some 570,000 distinct CDR3 sequences, over 9% seen once. The same sample was also used in a study of T cells expressing NK-cell markers. That source reports: TCR beta cDNA was made by 5'RACE template switching with UMIs.

The input for sequencing was PBMCs from blood, taken on the day of vaccination. These receptors originate from a man in his fifties or sixties who received an inactivated influenza vaccine.

This clonotype was detected ten times or more. This chain joins TRBV20-1 and TRBJ2-5; the D is unclear. The CDR3 consists of 12 residues. Germline CDR1 DFQATT, CDR2 SNEGSKA (reference sequence). Trimming removed 3 bases at V and 1 base at J, with 6 bases between. In nucleotides, the CDR3 is TGCAGTGCTAGCGACCCCCAAGAGACCCAGTACTTC. Its protein product is CSASDPQETQYF.

This clonotype was detected only a few times. The V and J genes are TRBV4-3 and TRBJ1-3, with 7 positions matching TRBD1. CDR1 LGHNA and CDR2 YSLEER come from the germline V gene. The junction had 4 bases not matched to a gene; V was cut back by 3 bases and J by 2 bases. There are 15 residues in the CDR3. In DNA form, the CDR3 reads TGCGCCAGCAGCCAGGTGACAGGGACTGGAAACACCATATATTTT. Translated: CASSQVTGTGNTIYF.

This chain's CDR3 is CASSSQGDRNTIYF. The DNA for the CDR3 is TGCGCCAGCAGCTCACAGGGAGACAGAAACACCATATATTTT. The chain uses TRBV5-1 and TRBJ1-3; TRBD1 might be the D (6 bases). In germline, CDR1 is SGHRS, CDR2 YFSETQ. The CDR3 is 14 residues long. With 3 bases removed from V and 5 bases from J, the gap between germline ends came to 12 bases.

The chain uses TRBV20-1 and TRBJ2-5; D remains unclear. CDR3 length: 13 residues. Trimming removed 4 bases from V and 5 bases from J, with 14 bases in between. Germline V gene sequence: CDR1 DFQATT, CDR2 SNEGSKA (reference sequence). CDR3 in amino acids: CSAIADQQETQYF. DNA for the CDR3: TGCAGTGCTATCGCGGACCAGCAGGAGACCCAGTACTTC.

This rearrangement joins TRBV5-1 to TRBJ2-3; 13 bases match TRBD2. CDR1 is SGHRS, CDR2 YFSETQ, per germline. The junction had 13 bases not matched to a gene; V was cut back by 3 bases and J by 6 bases. CDR3 size: 18 residues. CDR3 amino acids: CASSYGSGLAGSYDTQYF. DNA for the CDR3: TGCGCCAGCAGCTATGGTTCGGGACTAGCGGGAAGTTATGATACGCAGTATTTT.

This clonotype was detected ten times or more. The V and J genes are TRBV5-1 and TRBJ2-2; D is undetermined. The CDR3 loop spans 16 amino acids. V lost 4 bases to trimming and J lost 2 bases, with 15 bases between them. Germline V gene lookup returns CDR1 SGHRS and CDR2 YFSETQ. The CDR3 loop reads CASSLRAASNTGELFF. CDR3 DNA: TGCGCCAGCAGCCTCCGGGCCGCTAGTAACACCGGGGAGCTGTTTTTT.

The CDR3 here is CATSKGGAGFETQYF. The CDR3 region has the DNA TGTGCCACCAGCAAAGGGGGCGCGGGATTCGAGACCCAGTACTTC. The chain carries TRBV15 and TRBJ2-5; a possible D gene is TRBD1 (7 bases). The germline gives CDR1 LNHNV, CDR2 YYDKDF (reference sequence). Trimming removed 4 bases at V and 5 bases at J, with 17 bases between. The CDR3 has 15 residues.

There are a few counts of this clonotype. The chain couples TRBV20-1 to TRBJ2-3, with D perhaps being TRBD1 or TRBD2 (6 bases each). The CDR3 totals 14 residues. Germline V gene lookup returns CDR1 DFQATT and CDR2 SNEGSKA (reference sequence). V lost 1 base and J lost 2, with 10 bases in between. In nucleotides, the CDR3 is TGCAGTGCTAGAGCAAGGGGGGCCACAGATACGCAGTATTTT. Its translation is CSARARGATDTQYF.

This clonotype was observed once. This chain uses TRBV28 with TRBJ2-3; D is unresolved. Germline CDR1 reads MDHEN; CDR2 reads SYDVKM. V dropped 5 bases and J dropped 5 bases, with 8 bases sitting between them. The CDR3 covers 12 residues. CDR3 loop: CASSILGDTQYF. In nucleotides, the CDR3 is TGTGCCAGCAGTATTTTAGGAGATACGCAGTATTTT.

The J gene is TRBJ2-2, the V gene TRBV5-1; 7 nucleotides match TRBD1. V trimming: 4 bases; J trimming: 6 bases; junction bases outside the gene matches: 6. The CDR3 extends over 14 amino acids. CDR1 and CDR2 (germline): SGHRS, YFSETQ. CDR3 DNA: TGCGCCAGCAGCGGGGGACAGCTTGCCGGGGAGCTGTTTTTT. Residues: CASSGGQLAGELFF.

This sequence joins TRBV7-8 and TRBJ1-2; a weak D match, TRBD1 (5 bases). The CDR3 is 14 amino acids. The germline CDR1 and CDR2 sequences are SGHVS and FQNEAQ. V shed 1 base and J shed 4 bases, with 10 bases lying between them. CDR3 region: CASSLVGAAYGYTF. The CDR3 bases are TGTGCCAGCAGCTTAGTAGGGGCCGCCTATGGCTACACCTTC.

The J gene is TRBJ2-7, the V gene TRBV9; 13 bases match TRBD2. This CDR3 is 16 amino acids long. Germline values: CDR1 SGDLS, CDR2 YYNGEE. The junction had 6 bases not matched to a gene; V was cut back by 3 bases and J by 3 bases. Here the CDR3 reads CASSASGTSGDYEQYF. As DNA, the CDR3 is TGTGCCAGCAGCGCCTCCGGGACTAGCGGGGACTACGAGCAGTACTTC.

This clonotype was seen a handful of times. This chain connects TRBV12-3 or TRBV12-4 to TRBJ2-5; D is perhaps TRBD1 or TRBD2 (7 bases each). The CDR3 spans 17 residues. V dropped 1 base and J dropped 5 bases, with 20 bases sitting between them. In DNA, the CDR3 is TGTGCCAGCAGTTTAGAGGGAGGGGGCGTCAAAGCGGAGACCCAGTACTTC. This sequence encodes CASSLEGGGVKAETQYF.

This clonotype was detected ten times or more. The J gene is TRBJ2-1, the V gene TRBV7-9; 7 positions agree with TRBD2. The germline V gene encodes CDR1 SEHNR and CDR2 FQNEAQ (reference sequence). V lost 1 base and J lost 6; bases outside the gene matches: 6. The CDR3 is made up of 15 amino acids. The CDR3 loop reads CASSLGVGGGNEQFF. As DNA, the CDR3 is TGTGCCAGCAGCTTAGGTGTTGGCGGGGGCAATGAGCAGTTCTTC.

This clonotype was seen more than once but under ten times. The CDR3 DNA is TGTGCCAGCAGAGCCTCCGGGACTAGCGGGAATCGGCAGTACTTC. Amino acid sequence: CASRASGTSGNRQYF. J is TRBJ2-7 and V is TRBV3-1; TRBD2 matches 13 bases. Trimming cost V 6 bases and J 9 bases; bases outside gene matches: 11. This CDR3 is built from 15 residues. Germline-derived CDR1 and CDR2 are LGHDT and YNNKEL (reference sequence).

This chain joins TRBV10-3 and TRBJ2-2, with D perhaps TRBD2 (6 bases). Germline V gene data show CDR1 as ENHRY and CDR2 as SYGVKD. Trimming pared 6 bases from V and 4 bases from J, leaving 15 bases between. This CDR3 has 15 residues. The CDR3 nucleotides are TGTGCCATCAGCGGGGACTCCCAAATCACCGGGGAGCTGTTTTTT. Encoded protein: CAISGDSQITGELFF.

The rearrangement links TRBV3-1 to TRBJ2-5; D might be TRBD1 (5 bases). Trimming took off 2 bases at V and 2 bases at J, with 12 bases between the two ends. The CDR3 totals 15 residues. Germline loops: CDR1 LGHDT, CDR2 YNNKEL (reference sequence). The CDR3 sequence: CASSQRDSLQETQYF. The DNA for the CDR3 is TGTGCCAGCAGCCAACGTGACAGCCTACAAGAGACCCAGTACTTC.

As for this clonotype: It may be a read error: a sequence one base away is much more abundant. V gene TRBV7-2 combines with J gene TRBJ2-2, with D possibly being TRBD1 or TRBD2 (5 bases each). Germline V gene lookup returns CDR1 SGHTA and CDR2 FQGNSA. Trimming pared 3 bases from V and 4 bases from J, leaving 9 bases between. The CDR3 contains 14 residues. As DNA, the CDR3 is TGTGCCAGCAGCTTTTGGGGGAGCACCGGGGAGCTGTTTTTT. It is translated as CASSFWGSTGELFF.